This entry is about one TCR beta chain. Its specificity is not known. The CDR3 consists of 15 residues. Looked up from germline, CDR1 is MGHDK and CDR2 is SYGVNS. V was pared by 6 bases and J by 7 bases, with 9 bases of the junction left unmatched. The data are from a study of cytomegalovirus exposure and HLA in healthy donors. Overall study results and limits: It was likely that a cluster of highly shared sequence variants was a sequencing artifact. Earlier analysis found most TCR beta V segments productive about 87% or about 30% of the time. Relative to equally common others, HLA-associated TCR beta chains showed greater clonal expansion in a later analysis. Specificity of three CMV-associated chains for CMV antigens was verified in vitro.

In the PCR, 60 Vbeta and 13 Jbeta primers were used. Measured with immunoSEQ multiplex PCR; TCRdb has only the in-frame clones, and not every one. This sample yields 200,000 to 250,000 clones, of which around 75% are seen a single time; approximately 1.7% belongs to the top ten. The origin of this receptor is a woman aged 25 to 39 in good health and CMV-seronegative. The sample taken for sequencing was PBMCs. This chain joins TRBV25-1 and TRBJ1-6, with 7 nucleotides matching TRBD1. The CDR3 region is CASRSGTVRNSPLHF. Here the CDR3 DNA reads TGTGCCAGCAGGTCAGGGACAGTCAGGAATTCACCCCTCCACTTT.